This paragraph covers one T cell receptor beta chain sequence. Its antigen is unidentified. The method was immunoSEQ multiplex PCR; TCRdb's version includes in-frame clones alone and lacks a portion of them. The table lists tens of thousands of clones, around nine tenths of them singletons. This entry is derived from a study of T cell responses to AZD1222 COVID-19 vaccine. Study observations and caveats: Clonal diversity may have been underestimated in mostly white British donors. It was only after the peak T cell response that any repertoires were sampled.

CDR1 is MGHRA and CDR2 is YSYEKL in the germline V gene. The germline V and J ends were trimmed by 5 bases and 7 bases, with 17 bases remaining between them. The CDR3 has 14 residues. The genes are TRBV4-1 and TRBJ1-2, with unresolved D. This clonotype was sampled from an adult who received the AZD1222 COVID-19 vaccine. The sequenced sample was peripheral blood, obtained 28 days after the second AZD1222 dose. In DNA, the CDR3 is TGCGCCAGCAGCACCGTTGGGGAGGGTACTGGCTACACCTTC. Its translation is CASSTVGEGTGYTF.